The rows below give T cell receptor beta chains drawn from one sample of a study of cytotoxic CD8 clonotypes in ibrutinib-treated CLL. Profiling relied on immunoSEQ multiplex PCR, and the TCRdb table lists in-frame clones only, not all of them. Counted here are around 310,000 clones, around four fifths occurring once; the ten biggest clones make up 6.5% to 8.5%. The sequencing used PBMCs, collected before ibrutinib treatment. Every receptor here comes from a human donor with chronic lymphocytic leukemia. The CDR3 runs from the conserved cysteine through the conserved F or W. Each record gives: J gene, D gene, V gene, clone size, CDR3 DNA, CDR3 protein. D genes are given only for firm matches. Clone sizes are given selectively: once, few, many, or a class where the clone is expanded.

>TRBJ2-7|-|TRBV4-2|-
TGTGCCAGCAGCCAAGATTGGGGAAATAGCTACGAGCAGTACTTC
CASSQDWGNSYEQYF
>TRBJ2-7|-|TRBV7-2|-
TGTGCCAGCAGCCGATCCCCGGGCGAGCAGTACTTC
CASSRSPGEQYF
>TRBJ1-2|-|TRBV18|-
TGTGCCAGCTCGCTCACGGGAGAAGATGGCTACACCTTC
CASSLTGEDGYTF
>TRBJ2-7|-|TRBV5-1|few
TGCGCCAGCAGCTTCGGACAGAACTACGAGCAGTACTTC
CASSFGQNYEQYF
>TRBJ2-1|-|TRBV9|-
TGTGCCAGCAGCGTAAATACCGCCTACAATGAGCAGTTCTTC
CASSVNTAYNEQFF
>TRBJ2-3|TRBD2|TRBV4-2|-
TGTGCCAGCAGCCAACCCCCCGGGTGGGAGGGCCCCCGAGATACGCAGTATTTT
CASSQPPGWEGPRDTQYF
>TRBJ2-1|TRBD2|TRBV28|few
TGTGCCAGCAGGGGACCGGGACTAGCGGGAACTTATGAGCAGTTCTTC
CASRGPGLAGTYEQFF
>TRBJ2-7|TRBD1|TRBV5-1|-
TGCGCCAGCAGCCCCCAGGGGGCGAGCTACGAGCAGTACTTC
CASSPQGASYEQYF
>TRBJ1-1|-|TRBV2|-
TGTGCCAGCAGTGATGCCCCAGGGCCCGAAGCTTTCTTT
CASSDAPGPEAFF
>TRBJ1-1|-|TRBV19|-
TGTGCCAGTAGTACACAGACAGGTCTCGAAGCTTTCTTT
CASSTQTGLEAFF
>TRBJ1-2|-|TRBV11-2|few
TGTGCCAGCAGCTTAGTGGGGGCCGGTGGCTACACCTTC
CASSLVGAGGYTF
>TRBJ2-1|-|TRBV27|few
TGTGCCAGCAGTTTACGCGATGAGCAGTTCTTC
CASSLRDEQFF
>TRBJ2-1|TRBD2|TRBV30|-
TGTGCCTGTCGCTGGACTAGGTGGCCGGGAGGCACTTACAATGAGCAGTTCTTC
CACRWTRWPGGTYNEQFF